The entry that follows covers one TCR beta chain sequence. Its antigen remains unidentified. This record comes from a study of cytomegalovirus exposure and HLA in healthy donors. Whole-study context: A prior analysis found 117 million unique TCR beta sequences from around 200 million T cells.

General observations from the study: When a later analysis compared HLA-associated TCR beta chains with equally common others, the HLA-associated chains turned out to be more clonally expanded and to have lower generation probabilities.

The CDR3 loop spans 15 amino acids. The germline V gene encodes CDR1 MNHNS and CDR2 SASEGT. V was clipped by 5 bases and J by 5 bases; unmatched bases: 9. Both 60 Vbeta primers and 13 Jbeta primers went into the PCR. TCRdb's copy holds only in-frame clones and misses some; the assay was immunoSEQ multiplex PCR. This sample carries some 130,000 clones, around 74% of them seen once, and the ten largest clones take about 7.3%. The TCR originated in a male donor in good health and CMV-seronegative. This rearrangement joins TRBV6-1 to TRBJ2-5; 9 nucleotides align to TRBD1. What was sequenced was PBMCs. As DNA, the CDR3 is TGTGCCAGCAGTAAGGGAACAGGGGGCAGTGAGACCCAGTACTTC. This encodes CASSKGTGGSETQYF.